The 13 T cell receptor beta chains given below trace back to one sample, sequenced in a study of response to subunit inactivated influenza vaccine. TCRdb recomputed calls from the RT-PCR reads with MiXCR, one row per CDR3 protein. The data show 750,000 to 850,000 distinct CDR3 sequences, with less than 20% seen just once and approximately 10% held by the top ten. Sequencing was performed on PBMCs from blood, taken around 5 days after vaccination. The receptors were sampled from a man in his fifties who received an inactivated influenza vaccine.

The chain has TRBV20-1 and TRBJ1-6; D perhaps matches TRBD1 (5 bases). Trimming cost V 1 base and J 2 bases, with 12 bases left between them. Germline V gene lookup returns CDR1 DFQATT and CDR2 SNEGSKA (reference sequence). This CDR3 has 16 residues. CDR3 DNA sequence: TGCAGTGCTAGAGCCCAGATCAGGGCCTATAATTCACCCCTCCACTTT. Its translation is CSARAQIRAYNSPLHF.

This clonotype has only a few counts. The V and J genes are TRBV12-3 or TRBV12-4 and TRBJ1-1; perhaps TRBD1 as D (6 bases). The CDR3 totals 11 residues. Trimming left V 6 bases short and J 6 bases short, with 8 bases between. CDR3 loop: CASSTGPEAFF. The CDR3 nucleotides read TGTGCCAGCAGCACAGGGCCTGAAGCTTTCTTT.

DNA for the CDR3: TGTGCCACCAGTGACCCGGTCCTTGGGGGCACAGATACGCAGTATTTT. Translating gives CATSDPVLGGTDTQYF. J is TRBJ2-3 and V is TRBV24-1; unclear D gene. V gave up 4 bases and J gave up 1 base, with 14 bases separating them. Germline V gene data show CDR1 as KGHDR and CDR2 as SFDVKD. The CDR3 is 16 residues long.

This chain links TRBV19 with TRBJ1-2; D gene unclear. CDR1 LNHDA and CDR2 SQIVND come from the germline V gene (reference sequence). The CDR3 covers 14 residues. The V end was cut by 4 bases, the J end by 5 bases, with 14 bases between. This chain's CDR3 is CASSTRRMGYGYTF. In DNA, the CDR3 is TGTGCCAGTAGTACCCGCAGGATGGGTTATGGCTACACCTTC. Drawing the rest from reference TRBV19 and TRBJ1-2, the complete variable domain is DGGITQSPKYLFRKEGQNVTLSCEQNLNHDAMYWYRQDPGQGLRLIYYSQIVNDFQKGDIAEGYSVSREKKESFPLTVTSAQKNPTAFYLCASSTRRMGYGYTFGSGTRLTVV.

There are a few counts of this clonotype. The rearrangement links TRBV6-5 to TRBJ2-3; D remains unclear. Germline CDR1 is MNHEY and CDR2 is SVGAGI. The CDR3 consists of 15 residues. Trimming stripped 2 bases from V and 4 bases from J, with 13 bases between. The CDR3 sequence: CASSYGPTAADTQYF. CDR3 bases: TGTGCCAGCAGTTACGGACCAACGGCGGCAGATACGCAGTATTTT.

In DNA form, the CDR3 reads TGTGCCACCAGCAGAGAGGGAGAAATCTACGAGCAGTACTTC. The encoded protein is CATSREGEIYEQYF. The gene calls are TRBV15 and TRBJ2-7; tentatively, D is TRBD2 (5 bases). CDR1 and CDR2 from the germline V gene are LNHNV and YYDKDF (reference sequence). The CDR3 is 14 residues long. V was cut by 0 bases and J by 3 bases, with 9 bases left in between.

In its sample, this clonotype was seen a few times. V usage is TRBV5-5 and J usage is TRBJ2-5, with TRBD2 matching over 8 bases. Trimming took 4 bases from V and 2 from J; bases not matched to a gene: 10. Germline CDR1 is SGHKS and CDR2 is YYEKEE (reference sequence). The length of the CDR3 is 16 residues. CDR3 nucleotides: TGTGCCAGCAGCCTACCGAACGGGGGGGCGCAAGAGACCCAGTACTTC. This encodes CASSLPNGGAQETQYF. The full variable domain, with the rest looked up from reference TRBV5-5 and TRBJ2-5, is DAGVTQSPTHLIKTRGQQVTLRCSPISGHKSVSWYQQVLGQGPQFIFQYYEKEERGRGNFPDRFSARQFPNYSSELNVNALLLGDSALYLCASSLPNGGAQETQYFGPGTRLLVL.

The chain links TRBV9 to TRBJ2-1; D gene uncertain. The CDR3 contains 13 residues. Per the germline V gene, CDR1 is SGDLS and CDR2 is YYNGEE. V lost 4 bases to trimming and J lost 9 bases, with 14 bases between them. CDR3 amino acids: CASSPLESIEQFF. CDR3 in DNA: TGTGCCAGCAGCCCTCTAGAAAGTATTGAGCAGTTCTTC. Full variable domain (missing parts from reference TRBV9 and TRBJ2-1): DSGVTQTPKHLITATGQRVTLRCSPRSGDLSVYWYQQSLDQGLQFLIQYYNGEERAKGNILERFSAQQFPDLHSELNLSSLELGDSALYFCASSPLESIEQFFGPGTRLTVL.

In this sample, this clonotype turned up a few times. The chain links TRBV29-1 to TRBJ1-1, with TRBD1 matching 10 bases. Losses at the gene ends were 7 bases for V and 5 bases for J; bases not matched to a gene: 7. The CDR3 has 13 residues. The V gene's germline CDR1 is SQVTM and CDR2 ANQGSEA. CDR3 residues: CSGSGTGVTEAFF. CDR3 sequence (DNA): TGCAGCGGATCCGGGACAGGGGTTACTGAAGCTTTCTTT.

The gene calls are TRBV5-1 and TRBJ2-1; TRBD2 matches 14 bases. V dropped 3 bases and J dropped 7; count of bases not matched to a gene: 9. The CDR3 spans 17 residues. The V gene's germline CDR1 is SGHRS and CDR2 YFSETQ. CDR3 sequence (DNA): TGCGCCAGCAGCTCGGGACTAGCGGGAGAGGGGCTGAATGAGCAGTTCTTC. Translated: CASSSGLAGEGLNEQFF. Variable domain in full (rest from reference TRBV5-1 and TRBJ2-1): KAGVTQTPRYLIKTRGQQVTLSCSPISGHRSVSWYQQTPGQGLQFLFEYFSETQRNKGNFPGRFSGRQFSNSRSEMNVSTLELGDSALYLCASSSGLAGEGLNEQFFGPGTRLTVL.

There are a few counts of this clonotype. The genes are TRBV6-6 and TRBJ1-2; D ambiguous. The V gene's germline CDR1 is MNHNY and CDR2 SVGAGI (reference sequence). Trimming pared 1 base from V and 3 bases from J, leaving 6 bases between. CDR3 length equals 13 residues. DNA of the CDR3: TGTGCCAGCAGTTACTATGCAGACTATGGCTACACCTTC. It codes for CASSYYADYGYTF.

This clonotype was seen a handful of times. This sequence joins TRBV20-1 and TRBJ2-7; possibly TRBD1 or TRBD2 for D (6 bases each). V dropped 2 bases and J dropped 4 bases, with 15 bases sitting between them. The CDR3 has 14 residues. CDR1 and CDR2 from the germline V gene are DFQATT and SNEGSKA (reference sequence). DNA of the CDR3: TGCAGTGCTAGAACCGGAGGGGGAGTTTACGAGCAGTACTTC. Translating it yields CSARTGGGVYEQYF.

The chain joins TRBV4-3 to TRBJ1-1; the D gene is possibly TRBD1 (5 bases). The CDR3 length is 15 residues. Trimming cost V 0 bases and J 4 bases, with 12 bases left between them. Germline CDR1 reads LGHNA; CDR2 reads YSLEER. CDR3 bases: TGCGCCAGCAGCCAAGAACCAAAAGGGGCCACTGAAGCTTTCTTT. Translation gives CASSQEPKGATEAFF.